These T cell receptor beta chains were read from a single sample in a study of blood T cell repertoires in COVID-19. Only in-frame clones appear in the TCRdb table, and some are missing; sequencing was by immunoSEQ multiplex PCR. The sample contains hundreds of thousands of clones, nearly 90% of which appear only once. Sequenced input: peripheral blood. These receptor sequences come from a man aged 18 to 29 with active or convalescent COVID-19. CDR3s leave out the opening cysteine and the closing phenylalanine or tryptophan.

j_call	v_call	cdr3_aa
TRBJ1-2	TRBV5-1	ASSLGSRGYT
TRBJ1-1	TRBV27	ASSLSGGPTTEAF
TRBJ2-5	TRBV5-6	ASSYGLAGGPETQY
TRBJ2-2	TRBV2	ARGLAGNTGELF
TRBJ1-1	TRBV7-6	ASSLGGGLEAF
TRBJ2-7	TRBV27	ASSLYKTPYEQY
TRBJ2-7	TRBV6-5	ASAGGLAEQY
TRBJ2-3	TRBV27	ASSLASGMGLLTQY
TRBJ1-4	TRBV10-1	ASSETGVEANEKLF
TRBJ2-3	TRBV6-4	ASSDSGGQGADTQY
TRBJ1-1	TRBV11-3	ASSLGQGTEAF
TRBJ1-1	TRBV30	AWVRGLSSEAF
TRBJ1-5	TRBV27	ASSTKNSRNQPQH
TRBJ2-7	TRBV6-5	ASRPSGNFYEQY
TRBJ2-3	TRBV5-1	ASSVLATDTQY
TRBJ2-3	TRBV20-1	SASTAPGGTQY
TRBJ2-1	TRBV19	ASSTPGTVSYNEQF
TRBJ2-3	TRBV2	ASRWGSGGRDTQY
TRBJ1-2	TRBV9	ASSVGQQANYGYT
TRBJ2-2	TRBV6-4	ASSLDSTGELF
TRBJ1-3	TRBV5-4	ASSSRAGNTIY
TRBJ1-2	TRBV24-1	ATSDANRGQDGYT
TRBJ1-1	TRBV19	ATKRGFQPNTEAF
TRBJ2-7	TRBV6-6	ASSYAGQGAEQY
TRBJ2-7	TRBV7-2	ASSLIGRTYEQY
TRBJ1-1	TRBV7-9	ASSMRTEEAF
TRBJ2-5	TRBV14	ASSLRGGVSYQETQY
TRBJ1-2	TRBV7-8	ASRQTGAGYGYT
TRBJ1-1	TRBV28	ASSVWTGSTEAF
TRBJ1-2	TRBV20-1	SATPGDGYT
TRBJ2-1	TRBV19	ASRAYEGSYNEQF
TRBJ1-1	TRBV6-2/TRBV6-3	ASSSPDRNTEAF
TRBJ1-5	TRBV7-8	ASSLGGYNQPQH
TRBJ1-2	TRBV7-8	ASSPPPESNYGYT
TRBJ1-6	TRBV19	ASAPGQGKIDSPLH
TRBJ1-4	TRBV7-2	ASSLKGSLEKLF
TRBJ2-1	TRBV7-2	ASSSSRDRVLNEQF
TRBJ2-4	TRBV7-2	ASSSLGDRGVKNIQY
TRBJ1-1	TRBV5-1	ASSSRPGAQAF
TRBJ1-5	TRBV21-1	ASLLGQGPNQPQH
TRBJ2-7	TRBV6-2/TRBV6-3	ASSTLALSYEQY
TRBJ1-5	TRBV30	AWSPIGSRGNQPQH